This T cell receptor (beta chain) comes out of a study of T cell responses to AZD1222 COVID-19 vaccine (dated by TCRdb to about 2021). Background for the entire study: Because spike-specific TCR depth and breadth did not differ between the two schedules, AZD1222 recipients who got a second dose at roughly 4 weeks were pooled with those who got a second dose at roughly 12 weeks. TCR sequencing was performed for roughly 250 trial participants, of whom about 200 were given two doses of AZD1222 and 26 were given two doses of MenACWY control vaccine. Trial participants were enrolled by age into 18-55, 56-69 and 70-plus year subgroups, with approximately 150, 30 and 60 TCR-sequenced participants respectively. Summary of the overall study and its limitations: Conclusions about previously exposed vaccinees are limited, since just five or six AZD1222 recipients were seropositive for SARS-CoV-2 at baseline. The 56-69-year group was small, and its depth increase did not reach significance, likely because of low power. Most participants were white British and females outnumbered males, and the authors suggested that clonal diversity may have been underestimated. Because no day 14 peak-response samples were available, the repertoires could be characterized only after the peak T cell response. A significant rise in spike-specific TCR breadth and depth was observed after two AZD1222 doses relative to day 0 and relative to MenACWY recipients. CD4 TCRs associated with the vaccine covered the entire spike protein, and the dominant responses were in regions 160-218 and 743-854. Epitopes outside the regions mutated in the B.1.351 and B.1.1.7 variants were reportedly recognized by nearly half of the unique spike-specific TCRs.

On this clone itself: Which antigen it targets is not known. No quality values exist for individual bases; no much larger clone is one base distant.

The CDR3 regions of human TCRbeta chains were subjected to immunosequencing. Per the original workflow: Repertoire TCRs were matched against a reference library of SARS-CoV-2-specific TCRs generated with the MIRA antigen-specificity platform. Breadth was defined as the fraction of unique TCRs that were SARS-CoV-2-associated. Depth was defined as the fraction of total T cells that were SARS-CoV-2-associated. Using the MIRA data, each spike-specific TCR was assigned both to the spike region to which the TCR was reactive and to a CD4 or CD8 class. Log10-transformed breadth and depth values were compared by one-way ANOVA with Sidak's multiple comparisons tests. In its TCRdb copy, this immuneACCESS table keeps in-frame sequences only and misses some clones. Where compared with another copy, unresolved V genes explain less than half of these, and the others have no known cause. That table is the source of V, J and clone size, and D and trimming were worked out from the DNA. The sample table holds 150,000 to 200,000 clones, of which over 85% were seen once. Approximately 3.9% of the sample is held by the ten biggest clonotypes.

The time point label for this specimen denotes: baseline before first vaccination. Vaccinee samples were obtained from the UK trials COV001 and COV002, which included a single-blind randomized controlled phase 2/3 trial of AZD1222 (ChAdOx1 nCoV-19) in healthy adults. For TCRbeta chain sequencing, PBMC samples were collected from trial participants at day 0 and at day 28 after the second dose. The sequence was obtained from an adult in good health. The starting material was peripheral blood, obtained on day 0 of AZD1222 vaccination.

CDR3 loop: CASSTGGPYNEQFF. The DNA reads TGTGCCAGCTCGACAGGGGGACCCTACAATGAGCAGTTCTTC. The chain employs TRBV14 and TRBJ2-1; the central 9 bases match TRBD1. Trimming removed 8 bases from V and 2 bases from J; the gene matches leave 4 bases unexplained. The germline V gene encodes CDR1 SGHDN and CDR2 FVKESK. The CDR3 runs 14 amino acids, cysteine and phenylalanine included. Solely the CDR3 DNA is kept, with 42 bases framed from the first base.